This TCR beta chain was captured in a study of blood T cell repertoires in COVID-19. For the study at large: Researchers got acute and convalescent COVID-19 samples from the United States, Italy and Spain. Sample material is recorded as cDNA or gDNA derived from T cells, B-cell-depleted T cells, or PBMCs.

Germline CDR1 SGHDT, CDR2 YYEEEE. With V trimmed by 4 bases and J by 5 bases, 11 bases remained unmatched. The CDR3 has 15 amino acids. TCRdb keeps only in-frame clones here, not all; method: immunoSEQ multiplex PCR. The profile shows 120,000 or so clones, around nine tenths of them singletons. The chain is built from TRBV5-6 and TRBJ2-5; 7 nucleotides line up with TRBD1. The receptor was derived from a woman aged 80 or older with acute or convalescent COVID-19. Sequenced sample: peripheral blood. The CDR3 protein is CASSKPGQVEETQYF. The CDR3, as DNA: TGTGCCAGCAGCAAACCTGGACAGGTAGAGGAGACCCAGTACTTC.